The 30 T cell receptor beta chains presented below share a single source sample, sequenced in a study of OX40 agonist ivuxolimab in advanced cancers. This table comes from immunoSEQ multiplex PCR, and its TCRdb copy is limited to in-frame clones, with some not included. The sample consists of tens of thousands of clones, about four fifths of them appearing once. The sequences come from CD4+ or CD8+ T cells sorted from blood, collected in a trial of the OX40 agonist ivuxolimab. These receptors were taken from an adult with an advanced solid tumor such as melanoma, head and neck, liver or kidney cancer.

CDR3 in amino acids: CASSYRDSSPLAETQYF. CDR3 nucleotide sequence: TGTGCCAGTAGTTACCGGGATTCATCCCCCTTAGCGGAGACCCAGTACTTC. The V gene is TRBV19, the J gene TRBJ2-5; perhaps TRBD2 as D (5 bases). V shed 5 bases and J shed 5 bases, with 24 bases lying between them. Germline values: CDR1 LNHDA, CDR2 SQIVND (reference sequence). The CDR3 has 17 residues.

The chain recombines TRBV5-8 with TRBJ2-2; 7 bases line up with TRBD1. CDR1 SGHTS and CDR2 YDEGEE come from the germline V gene. V lost 3 bases to trimming and J lost 3 bases; unmatched junction nucleotides: 14. This CDR3 region has 18 residues. The CDR3 region has the DNA TGTGCCAGCAGCTCACGAATCGGGTCGGGACAGTACACCGGGGAGCTGTTTTTT. Translated, it gives CASSSRIGSGQYTGELFF.

This chain uses TRBV9 with TRBJ2-3; D remains unclear. The CDR3 covers 13 residues. V was pared by 4 bases and J by 0 bases, with 6 bases between. CDR1 is SGDLS, CDR2 YYNGEE, per germline. The CDR3 sequence: CASSHGSTDTQYF. CDR3 nucleotide sequence: TGTGCCAGCAGCCATGGTAGCACAGATACGCAGTATTTT. Looking up the rest from reference TRBV9 and TRBJ2-3 gives the full variable domain: DSGVTQTPKHLITATGQRVTLRCSPRSGDLSVYWYQQSLDQGLQFLIQYYNGEERAKGNILERFSAQQFPDLHSELNLSSLELGDSALYFCASSHGSTDTQYFGPGTRLTVL.

The gene calls are TRBV12-5 and TRBJ2-7; no clear D gene. V dropped 0 bases and J dropped 3 bases, with 15 bases sitting between them. The CDR3 has 16 amino acids. CDR1 and CDR2 from the germline V gene are LGHNT and FRNRAP. CDR3 sequence (DNA): TGTGCTAGTGGTTTGGTTAGGTACAGCGATAACTACGAGCAGTACTTC. This translates into CASGLVRYSDNYEQYF.

This chain links TRBV11-2 with TRBJ1-1; D possibly corresponds to TRBD1 (6 bases). There are 13 residues in the CDR3. CDR1 is SGHAT, CDR2 FQNNGV, per germline. V shed 5 bases and J shed 5 bases, with 12 bases lying between them. CDR3 residues: CASSGGRETEAFF. For the CDR3, the DNA is TGTGCCAGCAGCGGGGGGCGGGAGACTGAAGCTTTCTTT.

About this clone itself: The junction departs from germline at one end; a sequencing error may be responsible. The rearrangement joins TRBV5-4 to TRBJ2-7; D perhaps matches TRBD2 (7 bases). CDR3 size: 15 residues. Germline V gene data show CDR1 as SGHNT and CDR2 as YYREEE (reference sequence). The CDR3 loop is CASSPFSGGPYEQCF. CDR3 nucleotides: TGTGCCAGCAGCCCGTTTTCGGGGGGCCCCTACGAGCAGTGCTTC. The full variable domain, in which reference TRBV5-4 and TRBJ2-7 provide the parts outside the CDR3, is ETGVTQSPTHLIKTRGQQVTLRCSSQSGHNTVSWYQQALGQGPQFIFQYYREEENGRGNFPPRFSGLQFPNYSSELNVNALELDDSALYLCASSPFSGGPYEQCFGPGTRLTVT.

Details on this clone: Other DNA sequences in the sample encode the same CDR3. The V and J genes are TRBV19 and TRBJ1-6, with D perhaps matching TRBD1 (5 bases). This CDR3 has 14 amino acids. Germline-derived CDR1 and CDR2 are LNHDA and SQIVND (reference sequence). Trimming took 3 bases from V and 9 from J, leaving 12 bases between them. The CDR3 DNA follows: TGTGCCAGTAGTATGGGGGGAAGGGGTTCACCCCTCCACTTT. Residues: CASSMGGRGSPLHF. Using reference TRBV19 and TRBJ1-6 for the parts outside the CDR3, the full variable domain is DGGITQSPKYLFRKEGQNVTLSCEQNLNHDAMYWYRQDPGQGLRLIYYSQIVNDFQKGDIAEGYSVSREKKESFPLTVTSAQKNPTAFYLCASSMGGRGSPLHFGNGTRLTVT.

J is TRBJ1-1 and V is TRBV19; D uncertain. This CDR3 has 12 amino acids. Germline V gene sequence: CDR1 LNHDA, CDR2 SQIVND (reference sequence). V was shortened by 5 bases and J by 5 bases, with 9 bases between the two germline ends. The CDR3 here is CASSWGKTEAFF. CDR3 bases: TGTGCCAGTAGTTGGGGTAAAACTGAAGCTTTCTTT.

This rearrangement joins TRBV4-1 to TRBJ1-5; no reliable D call. CDR1 is MGHRA and CDR2 is YSYEKL in the germline V gene. This CDR3 is built from 17 residues. V lost 1 base, J lost 5 bases, and 18 bases lay in between. CDR3 nucleotides: TGCGCCAGCAGCCAAGTCGCCCCGGAAAGGTATGATCAGCCCCAGCATTTT. Translation gives CASSQVAPERYDQPQHF.

The chain employs TRBV11-2 and TRBJ1-6, with D unresolved. Trimming removed 3 bases at V and 3 bases at J, with 15 bases between. The CDR3 has 17 residues. Germline CDR1 SGHAT, CDR2 FQNNGV. The CDR3 bases are TGTGCCAGCAGCTTCCGTCTGGGTGGTCTCTATAATTCACCCCTCCACTTT. As protein: CASSFRLGGLYNSPLHF.

The V and J genes are TRBV7-9 and TRBJ2-4, with 7 positions matching TRBD1. Germline CDR1 SEHNR, CDR2 FQNEAQ (reference sequence). The CDR3 has 18 residues. V trimming: 5 bases; J trimming: 0 bases; junction bases outside the gene matches: 13. CDR3 sequence reads: CASSHDRVGDKAKNIQYF. For the CDR3, the DNA is TGTGCCAGCAGCCATGACAGGGTAGGGGATAAAGCCAAAAACATTCAGTACTTC.

This chain links TRBV4-1 with TRBJ2-7, with a weak D call TRBD1 (6 bases). The CDR3 loop spans 16 amino acids. V was shortened by 1 base and J by 1 base, with 14 bases between the two germline ends. In germline, CDR1 is MGHRA, CDR2 YSYEKL. Here the CDR3 reads CASSQAYGGSSYEQYF. CDR3 DNA: TGCGCCAGCAGCCAAGCCTATGGGGGCTCTTCCTACGAGCAGTACTTC.

The sample holds one count of this clone. V gene TRBV13 combines with J gene TRBJ2-1; no definite D call. V was trimmed by 3 bases and J by 2 bases, leaving 14 bases between them. Germline V gene data show CDR1 as PRHDT and CDR2 as FYEKMQ (reference sequence). This CDR3 contains 16 residues. CDR3 nucleotide sequence: TGTGCCAGCAGCTTGGGTGGCAGAGACCCCTACAATGAGCAGTTCTTC. Translation: CASSLGGRDPYNEQFF.

In this sample, this clone is medium-sized. The V gene is TRBV7-9, the J gene TRBJ1-5; no firm D call. Trimming took 5 bases from V and 0 from J, leaving 8 bases between them. From germline, CDR1 is SEHNR and CDR2 FQNEAQ (reference sequence). The CDR3 consists of 14 residues. CDR3 coding DNA: TGTGCCAGCAGCCAGGCATATAGCAATCAGCCCCAGCATTTT. Amino acids: CASSQAYSNQPQHF.

The rearrangement uses TRBV5-5 and TRBJ1-4, with a possible D match to TRBD1 (5 bases). Looked up from germline, CDR1 is SGHKS and CDR2 is YYEKEE (reference sequence). The CDR3 consists of 17 residues. Trimming cost V 0 bases and J 4 bases, with 16 bases left between them. The CDR3 protein is CASSLVWGREINEKLFF. DNA of the CDR3: TGTGCCAGCAGCTTGGTATGGGGCCGAGAAATTAATGAAAAACTGTTTTTT.

This rearrangement joins TRBV28 to TRBJ2-5, with D possibly matching TRBD1 (6 bases). This CDR3 is 15 amino acids long. V was pared by 6 bases and J by 1 base, with 15 bases between. CDR1 is MDHEN and CDR2 is SYDVKM in the germline V gene. The CDR3 DNA is TGTGCCAGCAGCCGAGACAGGTCTGCCCAAGAGACCCAGTACTTC. This encodes CASSRDRSAQETQYF.

The V gene is TRBV6-5, the J gene TRBJ1-1; D gene ambiguous. The CDR3 contains 13 residues. Trimming shortened V by 6 bases and J by 1 base, and 9 bases separated the two germline ends. CDR1 MNHEY and CDR2 SVGAGI come from the germline V gene. CDR3 DNA sequence: TGTGCCAGCAGGCACAGACCGAACACTGAAGCTTTCTTT. Its protein product is CASRHRPNTEAFF.

The chain recombines TRBV5-4 with TRBJ1-1, with D unclear. Trimming removed 2 bases at V and 1 base at J, with 12 bases between. CDR1 and CDR2 (germline): SGHNT, YYREEE (reference sequence). The CDR3 spans 15 residues. This CDR3 is CASSFRPGANTEAFF. The CDR3 DNA reads TGTGCCAGCAGCTTTAGGCCAGGAGCGAACACTGAAGCTTTCTTT.

The V gene is TRBV27, the J gene TRBJ1-2; D call uncertain. Germline CDR1 and CDR2: MNHEY and SMNVEV (reference sequence). CDR3 length equals 15 residues. The V end lost 5 bases, the J end lost 0 bases, and 13 bases lay between the germline ends. This CDR3 is CASSPRLGPNYGYTF. The CDR3 DNA follows: TGTGCCAGCAGTCCCAGGCTGGGCCCTAACTATGGCTACACCTTC.

This clone was seen more than once but under ten times. The chain carries TRBV11-2 and TRBJ1-1; 9 nucleotides match TRBD1. Germline assignment: CDR1 SGHAT and CDR2 FQNNGV. This CDR3 has 18 residues. The junction had 13 bases not matched to a gene; V was cut back by 5 bases and J by 0 bases. CDR3 sequence (DNA): TGTGCCAGCAGCGCCAACCGGGACAGGGTAATTATGAACACTGAAGCTTTCTTT. Amino acids: CASSANRDRVIMNTEAFF.

J is TRBJ2-7 and V is TRBV2; D is perhaps TRBD1 (9 bases). CDR1 is SNHLY and CDR2 is FYNNEI in the germline V gene. This CDR3 has 13 residues. The V gene lost 9 bases and the J gene lost 7 bases, with 19 bases spanning the gap. CDR3 in amino acids: CASKQGAGGEQYF. In DNA form, the CDR3 reads TGTGCCAGTAAACAGGGGGCGGGAGGAGAGCAGTACTTC. Looking up the rest from reference TRBV2 and TRBJ2-7 gives the full variable domain: EPEVTQTPSHQVTQMGQEVILRCVPISNHLYFYWYRQILGQKVEFLVSFYNNEISEKSEIFDDQFSVERPDGSNFTLKIRSTKLEDSAMYFCASKQGAGGEQYFGPGTRLTVT.

The chain is built from TRBV5-1 and TRBJ2-1; D unresolved. The CDR3 loop spans 13 amino acids. The V gene lost 0 bases and the J gene lost 4 bases, with 5 bases spanning the gap. CDR1 is SGHRS, CDR2 YFSETQ, per germline. The CDR3 DNA is TGCGCCAGCAGCTTGGTCGGATACAATGAGCAGTTCTTC. This encodes CASSLVGYNEQFF.

This chain connects TRBV4-1 to TRBJ1-2; D is possibly TRBD1 (6 bases). V was clipped by 1 base and J by 6 bases, with 15 bases between them. Germline CDR1 reads MGHRA; CDR2 reads YSYEKL. The CDR3 totals 15 residues. As DNA, the CDR3 is TGCGCCAGCAGCCAAGCTAGGACAGTTTTGGATGGCTACACCTTC. This sequence encodes CASSQARTVLDGYTF.

The chain is built from TRBV10-1 and TRBJ2-7; 11 nucleotides line up with TRBD2. Germline V lookup: CDR1 WNHNN, CDR2 SYGVQD (reference sequence). The junction had 7 bases not matched to a gene; V was cut back by 2 bases and J by 4 bases. The CDR3 loop spans 16 amino acids. CDR3 sequence (DNA): TGCGCCAGCAGTGAGAGGCTAGCGGGGGGTAAGTACGAGCAGTACTTC. Protein sequence: CASSERLAGGKYEQYF.

This chain uses TRBV7-9 with TRBJ2-1, with D perhaps TRBD2 (5 bases). Trimming pared 4 bases from V and 0 bases from J, leaving 10 bases between. Looked up from germline, CDR1 is SEHNR and CDR2 is FQNEAQ (reference sequence). The CDR3 has 15 residues. This chain's CDR3 is CASSSTRGSYNEQFF. CDR3 DNA sequence: TGTGCCAGCAGCTCTACCCGGGGCTCCTACAATGAGCAGTTCTTC.

The chain combines TRBV13 with TRBJ1-2; D perhaps matches TRBD1 (6 bases). V was shortened by 3 bases and J by 4 bases, with 21 bases between the two germline ends. CDR1 and CDR2 (germline): PRHDT, FYEKMQ (reference sequence). This CDR3 region has 17 residues. CDR3 amino acids: CASSFYGGLNPSYGYTF. CDR3 in DNA: TGTGCCAGCAGCTTTTATGGGGGCCTAAATCCGAGCTATGGCTACACCTTC. Filled out from reference TRBV13 and TRBJ1-2, the complete variable domain reads AAGVIQSPRHLIKEKRETATLKCYPIPRHDTVYWYQQGPGQDPQFLISFYEKMQSDKGSIPDRFSAQQFSDYHSELNMSSLELGDSALYFCASSFYGGLNPSYGYTFGSGTRLTVV.

CDR3 coding DNA: TGTGCCAGCAGCGAGGAGACGCTGGGCTATGGCTACACCTTC. The encoded protein is CASSEETLGYGYTF. This chain joins TRBV9 and TRBJ1-2, with D unresolved. Germline CDR1 and CDR2: SGDLS and YYNGEE. V was trimmed by 3 bases and J by 4 bases, leaving 13 bases between them. The CDR3 sequence is 14 residues long.

The gene calls are TRBV19 and TRBJ1-6; the D gene is possibly TRBD1 (5 bases). Germline V gene lookup returns CDR1 LNHDA and CDR2 SQIVND (reference sequence). The V gene lost 10 bases and the J gene lost 3 bases, with 22 bases spanning the gap. This CDR3 comprises 17 residues. The CDR3 protein is CATQFPGLSIYNSPLHF. The CDR3 DNA follows: TGTGCCACACAGTTCCCAGGGTTATCTATCTATAATTCACCCCTCCACTTT.

This clone was seen a handful of times. The V call is TRBV5-6, the J call TRBJ2-5; no firm D call. Trimming removed 0 bases from V and 1 base from J, with 7 bases in between. Germline V gene sequence: CDR1 SGHDT, CDR2 YYEEEE. This CDR3 spans 14 amino acids. The CDR3 DNA is TGTGCCAGCAGCTTGGCCAACAGCCAAGAGACCCAGTACTTC. Residues: CASSLANSQETQYF.

This clone was seen a single time. The V and J genes are TRBV2 and TRBJ2-7; D perhaps matches TRBD1 (6 bases). The germline gives CDR1 SNHLY, CDR2 FYNNEI. Trimming left V 6 bases short and J 7 bases short, with 13 bases between. This CDR3 region has 12 residues. The CDR3 region is CASSPRGNEQYF. CDR3 nucleotides: TGTGCCAGCAGCCCCAGGGGTAATGAGCAGTACTTC.